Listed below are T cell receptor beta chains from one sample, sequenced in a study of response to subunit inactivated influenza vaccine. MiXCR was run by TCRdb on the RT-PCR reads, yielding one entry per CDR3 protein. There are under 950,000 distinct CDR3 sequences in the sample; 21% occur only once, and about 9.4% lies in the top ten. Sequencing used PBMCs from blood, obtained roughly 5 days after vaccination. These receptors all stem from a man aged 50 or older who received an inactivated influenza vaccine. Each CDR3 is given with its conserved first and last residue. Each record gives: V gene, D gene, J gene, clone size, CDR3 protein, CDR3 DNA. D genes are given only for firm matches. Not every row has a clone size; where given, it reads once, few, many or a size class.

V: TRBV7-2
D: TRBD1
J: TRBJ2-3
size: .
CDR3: CASSLGTGGRNTQYF
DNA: TGTGCCAGCAGCCTTGGGACAGGGGGAAGGAATACGCAGTATTTT

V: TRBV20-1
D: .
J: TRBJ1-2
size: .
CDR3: CSARDRLSLYGYTF
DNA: TGCAGTGCTAGAGACCGCCTATCCCTATATGGCTACACCTTC

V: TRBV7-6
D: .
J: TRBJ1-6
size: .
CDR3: CASSLTLRGLGSPLHF
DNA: TGTGCCAGCAGCTTAACGCTCAGGGGCCTCGGTTCACCCCTCCACTTT

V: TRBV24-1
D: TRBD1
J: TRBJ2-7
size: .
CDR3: CATSESGTGSYEQYF
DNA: TGTGCCACCAGTGAGTCCGGGACAGGGAGCTACGAGCAGTACTTC

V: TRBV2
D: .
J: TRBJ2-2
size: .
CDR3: CASSVRRGANTGELFF
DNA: TGTGCCAGCAGTGTCAGGCGGGGCGCGAACACCGGGGAGCTGTTTTTT

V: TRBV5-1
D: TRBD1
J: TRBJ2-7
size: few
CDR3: CASSFSKDRVSSYEQYF
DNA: TGCGCCAGCAGCTTTTCCAAGGACAGGGTTTCTTCCTACGAGCAGTACTTC

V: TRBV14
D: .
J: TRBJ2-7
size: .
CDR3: CASRRAGGTYEQYF
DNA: TGTGCCAGTCGGCGGGCAGGGGGGACCTACGAGCAGTACTTC

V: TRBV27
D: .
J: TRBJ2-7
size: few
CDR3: CASSLSGRAGEQYF
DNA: TGTGCCAGCAGTTTATCGGGGAGAGCGGGTGAGCAGTACTTC

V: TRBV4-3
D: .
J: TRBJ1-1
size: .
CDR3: CASSQVSSPNTEAFF
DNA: TGCGCCAGCAGCCAAGTTTCGTCCCCGAACACTGAAGCTTTCTTT

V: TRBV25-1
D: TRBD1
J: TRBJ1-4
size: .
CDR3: CASRGQGAGKLFF
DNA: TGTGCCAGCAGGGGACAGGGTGCGGGAAAACTGTTTTTT

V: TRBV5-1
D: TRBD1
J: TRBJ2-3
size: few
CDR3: CASSLVGTGTDTQYF
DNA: TGCGCCAGCAGCTTGGTCGGGACAGGGACGGATACGCAGTATTTT

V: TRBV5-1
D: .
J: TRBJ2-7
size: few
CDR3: CASSWDGYEQYF
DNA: TGCGCCAGCAGTTGGGACGGCTACGAGCAGTACTTC

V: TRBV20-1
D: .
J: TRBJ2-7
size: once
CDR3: CRGASGNDEQYF
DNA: TGCAGAGGGGCTAGTGGAAACGACGAGCAGTACTTC

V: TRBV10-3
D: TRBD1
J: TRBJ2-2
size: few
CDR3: CAIRKTGEPIGFF
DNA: TGTGCCATCAGGAAAACAGGGGAACCCATAGGGTTTTTT

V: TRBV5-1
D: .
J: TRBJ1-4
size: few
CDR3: CATQFQQAQGCEKLFF
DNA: TGCGCCACCCAGTTCCAACAGGCTCAAGGGTGCGAAAAACTGTTTTTT

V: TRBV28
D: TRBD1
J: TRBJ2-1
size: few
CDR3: CASSLPGTALSMGEQFF
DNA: TGTGCCAGCAGTTTACCCGGGACAGCCCTCTCTATGGGTGAGCAGTTCTTC

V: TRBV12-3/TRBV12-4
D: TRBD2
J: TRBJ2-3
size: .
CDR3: CASPPSGGTDTQYF
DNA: TGTGCCAGCCCTCCTAGCGGGGGAACAGATACGCAGTATTTT

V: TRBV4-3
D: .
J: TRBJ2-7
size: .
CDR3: CASSQSQVGVGYEQYF
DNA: TGCGCCAGCAGCCAATCCCAGGTAGGGGTAGGATACGAGCAGTACTTC

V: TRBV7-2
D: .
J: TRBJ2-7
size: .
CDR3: CASSFPIASYEQYF
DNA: TGTGCCAGCAGCTTCCCTATTGCCTCCTACGAGCAGTACTTC

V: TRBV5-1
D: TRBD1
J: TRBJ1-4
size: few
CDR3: CASSPGQGTTNEKLFF
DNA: TGCGCCAGCAGCCCAGGACAGGGCACAACTAATGAAAAACTGTTTTTT

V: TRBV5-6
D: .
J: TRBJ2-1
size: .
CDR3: CASSARAPPVAPYNEQFF
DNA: TGTGCCAGCAGCGCCCGGGCCCCCCCGGTAGCTCCCTACAATGAGCAGTTCTTC

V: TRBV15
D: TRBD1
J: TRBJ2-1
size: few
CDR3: CATSRGDRGNEQFF
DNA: TGTGCCACCAGCAGAGGAGACAGGGGGAATGAGCAGTTCTTC